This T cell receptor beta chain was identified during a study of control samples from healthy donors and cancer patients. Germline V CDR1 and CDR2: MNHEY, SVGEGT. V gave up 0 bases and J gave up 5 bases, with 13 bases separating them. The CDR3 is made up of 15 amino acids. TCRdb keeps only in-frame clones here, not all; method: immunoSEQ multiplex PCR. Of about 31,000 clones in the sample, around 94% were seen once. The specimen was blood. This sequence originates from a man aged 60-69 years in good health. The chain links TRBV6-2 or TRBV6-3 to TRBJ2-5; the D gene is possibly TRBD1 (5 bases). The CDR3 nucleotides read TGTGCCAGCAGTTACTCCGTGACAGATCTGGAGACCCAGTACTTC. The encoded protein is CASSYSVTDLETQYF.